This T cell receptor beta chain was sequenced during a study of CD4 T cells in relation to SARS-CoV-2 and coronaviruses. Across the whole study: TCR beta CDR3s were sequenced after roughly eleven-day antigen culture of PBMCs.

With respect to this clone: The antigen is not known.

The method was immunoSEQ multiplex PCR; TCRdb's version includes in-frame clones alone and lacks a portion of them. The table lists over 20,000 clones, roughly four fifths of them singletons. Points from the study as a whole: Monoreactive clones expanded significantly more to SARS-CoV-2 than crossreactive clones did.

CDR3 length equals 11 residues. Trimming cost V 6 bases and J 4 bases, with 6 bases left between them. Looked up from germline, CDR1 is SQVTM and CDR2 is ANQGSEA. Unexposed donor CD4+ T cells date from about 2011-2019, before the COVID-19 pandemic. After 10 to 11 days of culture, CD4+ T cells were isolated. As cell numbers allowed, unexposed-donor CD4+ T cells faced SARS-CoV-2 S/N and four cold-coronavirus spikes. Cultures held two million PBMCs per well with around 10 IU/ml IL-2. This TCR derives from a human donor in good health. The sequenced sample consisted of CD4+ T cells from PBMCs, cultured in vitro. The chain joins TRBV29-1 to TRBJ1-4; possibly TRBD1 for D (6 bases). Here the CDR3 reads CSVGHNEKLFF. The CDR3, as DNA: TGCAGCGTGGGACATAATGAAAAACTGTTTTTT.